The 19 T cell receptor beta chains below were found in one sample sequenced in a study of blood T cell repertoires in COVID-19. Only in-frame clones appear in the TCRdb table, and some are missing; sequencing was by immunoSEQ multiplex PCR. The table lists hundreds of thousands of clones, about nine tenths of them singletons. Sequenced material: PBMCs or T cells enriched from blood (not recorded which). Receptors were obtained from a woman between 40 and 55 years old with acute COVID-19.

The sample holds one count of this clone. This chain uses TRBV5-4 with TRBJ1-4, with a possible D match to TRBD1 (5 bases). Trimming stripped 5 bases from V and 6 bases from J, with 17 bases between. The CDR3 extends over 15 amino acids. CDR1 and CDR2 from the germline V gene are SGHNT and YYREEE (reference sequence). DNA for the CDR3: TGTGCCAGCAGTCCGGGGGGGACGTTGGATGAAAAACTGTTTTTT. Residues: CASSPGGTLDEKLFF.

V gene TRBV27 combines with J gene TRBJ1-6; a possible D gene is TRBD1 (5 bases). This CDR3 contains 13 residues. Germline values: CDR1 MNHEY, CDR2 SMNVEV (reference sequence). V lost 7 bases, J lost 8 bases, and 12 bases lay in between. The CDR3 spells CASTSLGDSPLHF. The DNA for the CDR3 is TGTGCCAGCACCTCGTTAGGGGATTCACCCCTCCACTTT.

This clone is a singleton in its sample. CDR3: CASSLNYRGLITNEKLFF. In DNA, the CDR3 is TGTGCCAGCAGCCTAAATTACAGGGGCTTGATAACTAATGAAAAACTGTTTTTT. The rearrangement links TRBV14 to TRBJ1-4, with TRBD1 matching over 7 bases. This CDR3 region has 18 residues. J lost 1 base, V lost 4 bases, and 12 bases had no gene match. Germline CDR1 is SGHDN and CDR2 is FVKESK.

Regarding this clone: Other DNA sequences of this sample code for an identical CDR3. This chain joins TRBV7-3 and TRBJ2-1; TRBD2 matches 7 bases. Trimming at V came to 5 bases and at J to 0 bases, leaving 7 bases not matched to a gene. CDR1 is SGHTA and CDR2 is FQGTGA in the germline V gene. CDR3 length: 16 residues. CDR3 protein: CASSPTSRSSYNEQFF. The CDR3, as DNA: TGTGCCAGCAGCCCGACTAGCAGGAGCTCCTACAATGAGCAGTTCTTC.

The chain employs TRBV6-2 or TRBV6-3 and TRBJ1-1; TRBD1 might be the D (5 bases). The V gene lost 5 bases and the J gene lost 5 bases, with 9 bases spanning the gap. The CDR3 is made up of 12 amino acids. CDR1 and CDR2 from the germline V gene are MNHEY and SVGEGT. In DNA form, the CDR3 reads TGTGCCAGCAGTGACAGCATAACTGAAGCTTTCTTT. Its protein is CASSDSITEAFF.

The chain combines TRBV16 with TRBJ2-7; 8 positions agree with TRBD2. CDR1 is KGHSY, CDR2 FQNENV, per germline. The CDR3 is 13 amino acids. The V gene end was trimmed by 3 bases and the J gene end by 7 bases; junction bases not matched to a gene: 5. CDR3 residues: CASSQTSEGEQYV. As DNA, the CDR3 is TGTGCCAGCAGCCAGACTAGCGAGGGAGAGCAGTACGTC.

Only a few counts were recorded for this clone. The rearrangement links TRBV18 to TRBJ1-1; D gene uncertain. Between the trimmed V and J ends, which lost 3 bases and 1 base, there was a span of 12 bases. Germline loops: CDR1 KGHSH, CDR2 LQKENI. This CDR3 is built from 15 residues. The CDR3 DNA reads TGTGCCAGCTCACCCGCCGTCGGGTCGAACACTGAAGCTTTCTTT. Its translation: CASSPAVGSNTEAFF.

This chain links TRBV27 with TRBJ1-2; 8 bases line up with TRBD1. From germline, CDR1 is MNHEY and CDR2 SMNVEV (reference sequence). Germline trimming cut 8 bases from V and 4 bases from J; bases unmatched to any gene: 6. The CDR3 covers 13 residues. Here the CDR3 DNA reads TGTGCCAGCGGCGAGGGGACAGGCTATGGCTACACCTTC. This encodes CASGEGTGYGYTF.

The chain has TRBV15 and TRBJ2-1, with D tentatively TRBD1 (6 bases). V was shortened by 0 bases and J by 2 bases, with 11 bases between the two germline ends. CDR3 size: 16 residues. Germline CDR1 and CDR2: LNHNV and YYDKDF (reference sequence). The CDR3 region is CATSREGGATYNEQFF. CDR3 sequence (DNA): TGTGCCACCAGCAGAGAAGGGGGAGCCACCTACAATGAGCAGTTCTTC.

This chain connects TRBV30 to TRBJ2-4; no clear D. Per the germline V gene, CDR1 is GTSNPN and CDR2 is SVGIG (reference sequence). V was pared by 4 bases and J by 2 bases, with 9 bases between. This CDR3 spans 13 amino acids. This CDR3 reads CAWNVASKNIQYF. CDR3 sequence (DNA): TGTGCCTGGAATGTGGCATCCAAAAACATTCAGTACTTC.

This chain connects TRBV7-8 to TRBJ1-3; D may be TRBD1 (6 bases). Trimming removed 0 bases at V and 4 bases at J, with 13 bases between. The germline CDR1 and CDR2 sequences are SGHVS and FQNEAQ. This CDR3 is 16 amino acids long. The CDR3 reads CASSLATGFWGNTIYF. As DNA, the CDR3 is TGTGCCAGCAGCTTAGCAACAGGGTTTTGGGGAAACACCATATATTTT.

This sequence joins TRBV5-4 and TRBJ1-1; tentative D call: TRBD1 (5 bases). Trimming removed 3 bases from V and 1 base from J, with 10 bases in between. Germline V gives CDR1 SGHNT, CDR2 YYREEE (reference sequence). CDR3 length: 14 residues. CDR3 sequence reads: CASSSGGANTEAFF. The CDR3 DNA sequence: TGTGCCAGCAGCTCCGGGGGTGCGAACACTGAAGCTTTCTTT.

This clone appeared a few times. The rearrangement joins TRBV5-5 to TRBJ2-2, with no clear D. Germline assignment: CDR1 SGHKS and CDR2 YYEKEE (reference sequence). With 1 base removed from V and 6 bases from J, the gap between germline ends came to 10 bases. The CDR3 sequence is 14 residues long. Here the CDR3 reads CASSLWLVAGELFF. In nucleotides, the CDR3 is TGTGCCAGCAGCTTGTGGCTAGTTGCCGGGGAGCTGTTTTTT.

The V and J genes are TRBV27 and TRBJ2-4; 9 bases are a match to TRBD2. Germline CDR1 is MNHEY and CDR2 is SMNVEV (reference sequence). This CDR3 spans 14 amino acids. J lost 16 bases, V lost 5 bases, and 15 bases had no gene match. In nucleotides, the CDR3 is TGTGCCAGCAGTGCCATCCTGGCGGGAGGGCCTGATTACTTC. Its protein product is CASSAILAGGPDYF.

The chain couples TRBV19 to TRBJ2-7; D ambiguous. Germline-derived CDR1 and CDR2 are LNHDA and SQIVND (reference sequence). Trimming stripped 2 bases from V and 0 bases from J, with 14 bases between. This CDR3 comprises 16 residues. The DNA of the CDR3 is TGTGCCAGTAGTATACGGGTGGCCCCGACCTCCTACGAGCAGTACTTC. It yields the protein CASSIRVAPTSYEQYF. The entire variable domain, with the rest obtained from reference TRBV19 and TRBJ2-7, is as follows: DGGITQSPKYLFRKEGQNVTLSCEQNLNHDAMYWYRQDPGQGLRLIYYSQIVNDFQKGDIAEGYSVSREKKESFPLTVTSAQKNPTAFYLCASSIRVAPTSYEQYFGPGTRLTVT.

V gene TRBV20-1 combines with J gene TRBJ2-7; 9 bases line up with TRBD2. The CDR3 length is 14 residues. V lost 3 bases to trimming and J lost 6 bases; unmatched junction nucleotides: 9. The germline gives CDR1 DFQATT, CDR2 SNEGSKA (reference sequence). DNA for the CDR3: TGCAGTGCTAGTGATAGTAGCGGGAGTGGCGAGCAGTACGTC. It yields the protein CSASDSSGSGEQYV.

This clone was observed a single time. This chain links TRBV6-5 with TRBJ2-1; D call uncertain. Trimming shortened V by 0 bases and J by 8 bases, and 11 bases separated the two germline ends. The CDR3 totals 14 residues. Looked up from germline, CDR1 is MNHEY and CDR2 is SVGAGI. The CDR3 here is CASSYSPPPDEQFF. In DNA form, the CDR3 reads TGTGCCAGCAGTTACTCGCCCCCCCCGGATGAGCAGTTCTTC.

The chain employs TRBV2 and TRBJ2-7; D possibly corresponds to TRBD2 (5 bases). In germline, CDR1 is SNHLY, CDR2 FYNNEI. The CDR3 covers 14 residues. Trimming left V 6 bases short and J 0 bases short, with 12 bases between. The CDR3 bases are TGTGCCAGCAGCGGACTGGAGAGCTCCTACGAGCAGTACGTC. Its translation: CASSGLESSYEQYV.

The CDR3 sequence: CASSVKGSDNEQFF. The CDR3 coding sequence is TGTGCCAGCAGCGTCAAAGGGAGTGACAATGAGCAGTTCTTC. This rearrangement joins TRBV9 to TRBJ2-1, with a tentative D call TRBD2 (5 bases). Germline V gives CDR1 SGDLS, CDR2 YYNGEE. The CDR3 sequence is 14 residues long. With 2 bases removed from V and 5 bases from J, the gap between germline ends came to 11 bases.